This T cell receptor beta chain was captured in a study of Graves' ophthalmopathy and Graves' hyperthyroidism. RNA transcripts were the template, and TCR beta CDR3 regions were amplified from them. Second-round multiplex PCR came after a first-round RT-PCR that employed HTBI primers. MiXCR was run by TCRdb on the multiplex PCR reads, yielding one entry per CDR3 protein. The table includes 300,000 to 400,000 distinct CDR3 sequences, about 15% detected once. Germline CDR1 reads MNHEY; CDR2 reads SMNVEV (reference sequence). This CDR3 has 16 amino acids. With V trimmed by 2 bases and J by 4 bases, 3 bases remained unmatched. This clonotype was detected ten times or more. Its target is not known. Findings and caveats of the study: The authors also found most expanded thyroid clonotypes above 0.001 frequency in blood.

This receptor was obtained from an adult woman with stable Graves' hyperthyroidism. Material for sequencing was peripheral blood. The chain combines TRBV27 with TRBJ2-6; 9 bases map to TRBD2. CDR3 nucleotides: TGTGCCAGCAGTTTAATAGCGGGGGCCGGGGCCAACGTCCTGACTTTC. This gives the protein CASSLIAGAGANVLTF.